Listed below are T cell receptor beta chains from one sample, sequenced in a study of blood T cells in healthy people across ages. TCRdb ran MiXCR on the 5' RACE reads and lists one entry per CDR3 protein. This table holds about 800,000 distinct CDR3 sequences, 58% found once. The sequencing sample was made of blood. All receptors derive from a man aged 30 to 39 in good health. The CDR3 runs from the conserved cysteine through the conserved F or W. Each record gives: D gene, J gene, CDR3 length, clone size, V gene, CDR3 protein, CDR3 DNA. D genes are given only for firm matches. Only some rows state a clone size, as once, few, many or a class for expanded clones.

D: -
J: TRBJ1-1
length: 14
size: few
V: TRBV2
CDR3: CASSETGSIAEAFF
DNA: TGTGCCAGCAGTGAAACCGGGAGCATCGCTGAAGCTTTCTTT

D: -
J: TRBJ2-5
length: 15
size: -
V: TRBV7-2
CDR3: CASSLSTSGQETQYF
DNA: TGTGCCAGCAGTTTATCTACTAGTGGGCAAGAGACCCAGTACTTC

D: -
J: TRBJ2-3
length: 13
size: -
V: TRBV2
CDR3: CASSDVSTDTQYF
DNA: TGTGCCAGCAGTGATGTGTCCACAGATACGCAGTATTTT

D: -
J: TRBJ1-2
length: 16
size: many
V: TRBV7-9
CDR3: CASSRGSTASGGGYTF
DNA: TGTGCCAGCAGCAGGGGTTCTACGGCCTCTGGCGGTGGCTACACCTTC

D: TRBD1
J: TRBJ2-7
length: 16
size: few
V: TRBV4-1
CDR3: CASSQDFWDRRNEQYF
DNA: TGCGCCAGCAGCCAAGATTTCTGGGACAGGAGGAACGAGCAGTACTTC

D: TRBD2
J: TRBJ2-5
length: 16
size: -
V: TRBV2
CDR3: CASRETSGGTGETQYF
DNA: TGTGCCAGCAGGGAGACTAGCGGGGGGACGGGAGAGACCCAGTACTTC

D: -
J: TRBJ2-1
length: 14
size: many
V: TRBV6-5
CDR3: CASSPRGGEGEQFF
DNA: TGTGCCAGCAGCCCCCGAGGAGGTGAGGGTGAGCAGTTCTTC

D: -
J: TRBJ1-1
length: 15
size: -
V: TRBV6-2/TRBV6-3
CDR3: CASRDWQQMNTEAFF
DNA: TGTGCCAGCAGGGACTGGCAACAAATGAACACTGAAGCTTTCTTT

D: TRBD1
J: TRBJ1-2
length: 13
size: -
V: TRBV6-5
CDR3: CASSDRGPEGYTF
DNA: TGTGCCAGCAGTGACAGGGGGCCTGAGGGCTACACCTTC

D: -
J: TRBJ2-5
length: 12
size: few
V: TRBV20-1
CDR3: CSASYSQETQYF
DNA: TGCAGTGCTAGTTACAGCCAAGAGACCCAGTACTTC

D: -
J: TRBJ2-7
length: 15
size: -
V: TRBV20-1
CDR3: CSASRHGGASYEQYF
DNA: TGCAGTGCTAGCCGGCATGGGGGAGCATCCTACGAGCAGTACTTC

D: -
J: TRBJ2-7
length: 14
size: few
V: TRBV20-1
CDR3: CSASRGLGTYEQYF
DNA: TGCAGTGCTAGCCGGGGGCTTGGGACCTACGAGCAGTACTTC

D: -
J: TRBJ2-7
length: 13
size: many
V: TRBV20-1
CDR3: CSAFGDLSSEQYF
DNA: TGCAGTGCCTTCGGGGACCTTAGTAGCGAGCAGTACTTC

D: -
J: TRBJ2-5
length: 14
size: -
V: TRBV6-1
CDR3: CASRIQGTQETQYF
DNA: TGTGCCAGCAGGATACAGGGGACTCAAGAGACCCAGTACTTC

D: -
J: TRBJ1-6
length: 17
size: -
V: TRBV2
CDR3: CASSEYWGRDDSSPLHF
DNA: TGTGCCAGCAGTGAATATTGGGGGCGCGATGATAGTTCACCCCTCCACTTT

D: -
J: TRBJ2-5
length: 14
size: few
V: TRBV9
CDR3: CASSVARGAGTQYF
DNA: TGTGCCAGCAGCGTAGCTAGGGGTGCGGGGACCCAGTACTTC

D: -
J: TRBJ2-5
length: 13
size: few
V: TRBV20-1
CDR3: CSAEGTVQETQYF
DNA: TGCAGTGCTGAGGGAACAGTTCAAGAGACCCAGTACTTC

D: -
J: TRBJ1-6
length: 16
size: -
V: TRBV7-2
CDR3: CASSPWGDTQNSPLHF
DNA: TGTGCCAGCAGCCCTTGGGGGGATACCCAGAATTCACCCCTCCACTTT

D: -
J: TRBJ1-2
length: 16
size: few
V: TRBV5-1
CDR3: CASSLEGGPTAYGYTF
DNA: TGCGCCAGCAGCTTGGAGGGGGGTCCCACGGCCTATGGCTACACCTTC

D: -
J: TRBJ2-7
length: 15
size: -
V: TRBV7-9
CDR3: CASSPSDRSSYEQYF
DNA: TGTGCCAGCAGCCCTAGCGACAGGTCCTCCTACGAGCAGTACTTC

D: -
J: TRBJ2-3
length: 15
size: -
V: TRBV20-1
CDR3: CSASPRAGKTDTQYF
DNA: TGCAGTGCTTCCCCCCGGGCAGGGAAAACAGATACGCAGTATTTT

D: -
J: TRBJ2-1
length: 11
size: -
V: TRBV6-5
CDR3: CATWGVNEQFF
DNA: TGTGCCACCTGGGGGGTAAATGAGCAGTTCTTC

D: -
J: TRBJ2-3
length: 13
size: -
V: TRBV6-1
CDR3: CASSEGGADTQYF
DNA: TGTGCCAGCAGTGAAGGAGGGGCCGATACGCAGTATTTT

D: TRBD1
J: TRBJ1-1
length: 9
size: -
V: TRBV29-1
CDR3: CSAGGAAFF
DNA: TGCAGCGCAGGGGGTGCAGCTTTCTTT

D: -
J: TRBJ2-1
length: 13
size: once
V: TRBV7-9
CDR3: CASSLAHANEQFF
DNA: TGTGCCAGCAGCTTAGCGCATGCCAATGAGCAGTTCTTC

D: -
J: TRBJ2-5
length: 16
size: -
V: TRBV12-3/TRBV12-4
CDR3: CASSSQPSTIQETQYF
DNA: TGTGCCAGCAGCTCCCAACCTAGCACTATTCAAGAGACCCAGTACTTC

D: -
J: TRBJ2-7
length: 13
size: -
V: TRBV6-2/TRBV6-3
CDR3: CASSDILSYEQYF
DNA: TGTGCCAGCAGCGACATCCTGTCCTACGAGCAGTACTTC

D: -
J: TRBJ2-2
length: 16
size: -
V: TRBV19
CDR3: CASSIQGTGHTGELFF
DNA: TGTGCCAGTAGTATTCAGGGGACGGGGCACACCGGGGAGCTGTTTTTT

D: -
J: TRBJ1-2
length: 12
size: once
V: TRBV28
CDR3: CASSFYSYGYTF
DNA: TGCGCCAGCAGTTTCTATAGCTATGGCTACACCTTC

D: TRBD2
J: TRBJ2-1
length: 17
size: -
V: TRBV20-1
CDR3: CSARTSSGSRTYNEQFF
DNA: TGCAGTGCCCGCACCTCCAGCGGGAGCAGAACCTACAATGAGCAGTTCTTC

D: -
J: TRBJ2-7
length: 14
size: few
V: TRBV9
CDR3: CASSVAQGPYEQYF
DNA: TGTGCCAGCAGCGTAGCCCAGGGCCCCTACGAGCAGTACTTC

D: -
J: TRBJ2-7
length: 14
size: many
V: TRBV4-3
CDR3: CASSQDRSSYEQYF
DNA: TGTGCCAGCAGCCAAGATCGTAGCTCCTACGAGCAGTACTTC

D: TRBD2
J: TRBJ2-3
length: 14
size: -
V: TRBV29-1
CDR3: CSVELAGKEDTQYF
DNA: TGCAGCGTTGAACTAGCGGGAAAGGAAGATACGCAGTATTTT

D: TRBD2
J: TRBJ2-4
length: 16
size: -
V: TRBV7-2
CDR3: CVSSPNPGTSGNIQYF
DNA: TGTGTCAGCAGCCCAAATCCCGGGACTAGTGGGAACATTCAGTACTTC

D: -
J: TRBJ2-7
length: 13
size: -
V: TRBV19
CDR3: CASSLGSASEQYF
DNA: TGTGCCAGTAGTCTAGGGTCAGCTTCCGAGCAGTACTTC

D: -
J: TRBJ1-5
length: 17
size: -
V: TRBV7-9
CDR3: CASSATDSPLSNQPQHF
DNA: TGTGCCAGCAGCGCCACCGACAGTCCCTTAAGCAATCAGCCCCAGCATTTT

D: TRBD2
J: TRBJ2-3
length: 14
size: -
V: TRBV20-1
CDR3: CSAPSGGAKDTQYF
DNA: TGCAGTGCTCCAAGCGGGGGGGCGAAGGATACGCAGTATTTT

D: -
J: TRBJ2-1
length: 17
size: -
V: TRBV4-2
CDR3: CASSREAGALAYNEQFF
DNA: TGTGCCAGCAGCCGGGAGGCGGGGGCCTTAGCTTACAATGAGCAGTTCTTC

D: TRBD1
J: TRBJ2-7
length: 14
size: -
V: TRBV6-5
CDR3: CASRPGTEYNEQYF
DNA: TGTGCCAGCAGACCCGGGACAGAGTACAATGAGCAGTACTTC

D: -
J: TRBJ2-1
length: 13
size: -
V: TRBV4-2
CDR3: CASSRVKSDEQFF
DNA: TGTGCCAGCAGCCGAGTTAAGTCCGATGAGCAGTTCTTC

D: -
J: TRBJ2-4
length: 18
size: few
V: TRBV7-8
CDR3: CASSSHFVDGPPGNIQYF
DNA: TGTGCCAGCAGCTCTCACTTCGTTGACGGACCGCCAGGAAACATTCAGTACTTC

D: -
J: TRBJ2-7
length: 13
size: -
V: TRBV6-5
CDR3: CASSRTLAAEQYF
DNA: TGTGCCAGCAGTCGTACTCTAGCTGCCGAGCAGTACTTC

D: TRBD2
J: TRBJ2-7
length: 15
size: -
V: TRBV9
CDR3: CASSVGGTSGYEQYF
DNA: TGTGCCAGCAGCGTAGGAGGTACTAGCGGTTACGAGCAGTACTTC

D: -
J: TRBJ2-6
length: 15
size: -
V: TRBV12-3/TRBV12-4
CDR3: CASRPEGPGANVLTF
DNA: TGTGCCAGCAGGCCCGAGGGCCCTGGGGCCAACGTCCTGACTTTC

D: -
J: TRBJ2-7
length: 15
size: few
V: TRBV20-1
CDR3: CSASGGSRTLYEQYF
DNA: TGCAGTGCTAGCGGGGGCAGCCGTACCCTCTACGAGCAGTACTTC

D: -
J: TRBJ2-7
length: 16
size: -
V: TRBV28
CDR3: CASSSPPGRVPYEQYF
DNA: TGTGCCAGCAGTTCCCCACCCGGCAGGGTACCCTACGAGCAGTACTTC

D: TRBD2
J: TRBJ2-4
length: 16
size: -
V: TRBV7-2
CDR3: CASSPGTSGIRDIQYF
DNA: TGTGCCAGCAGCCCGGGGACTAGCGGGATTCGGGACATTCAGTACTTC

D: -
J: TRBJ2-5
length: 13
size: few
V: TRBV20-1
CDR3: CSARDLQQETQYF
DNA: TGCAGTGCTAGAGATCTACAGCAAGAGACCCAGTACTTC

D: TRBD1
J: TRBJ2-7
length: 18
size: few
V: TRBV7-9
CDR3: CASSYRGGDRALIYEQYF
DNA: TGTGCCAGCAGCTACAGAGGAGGTGACAGGGCGCTCATCTACGAGCAGTACTTC

D: -
J: TRBJ1-5
length: 12
size: few
V: TRBV20-1
CDR3: CSAGKGNQPQHF
DNA: TGCAGTGCCGGGAAGGGCAATCAGCCCCAGCATTTT